This T cell receptor (beta chain) is from a study of T cells in Graves' hyperthyroidism and ophthalmopathy. Patients were excluded because of uncontrolled infection, other autoimmune disease, pregnancy or lactation. At least ten counts were recorded for this clonotype. What it binds is unknown. The CDR3 length is 13 residues. CDR1 and CDR2 (germline): SGHAT, FQNNGV. Trimming left V 1 base short and J 10 bases short, with 11 bases between. RNA transcripts yielded amplified TCR beta CDR3 regions. An initial round of RT-PCR targeting the TCR CDR3 relied on the HTBI primer set. TCRdb itself ran the multiplex PCR reads through MiXCR, one entry per CDR3 protein. The table lists 500,000 to 650,000 distinct CDR3 sequences, approximately 15% of them singletons. Study-level results: From stable hyperthyroidism, ophthalmopathy was separated by a 13 V-J model. Ophthalmopathy was model-predicted a median about six months pre-onset.

The receptor was isolated from a middle-aged woman with Graves' hyperthyroidism. The chain carries TRBV11-2 and TRBJ2-1; tentatively, D is TRBD1 (6 bases). Sequencing input: blood. CDR3 nucleotides: TGTGCCAGCAGCTTAGGGGGGCTAGGAGAGCAGTTCTTC. It is translated as CASSLGGLGEQFF.